This T cell receptor (beta chain) was identified in a study of T cell responses to AZD1222 COVID-19 vaccine. Assay: immunoSEQ multiplex PCR; the TCRdb copy retains only in-frame clones and omits some. In the table there are tens of thousands of clones, about 84% of which are singletons. The CDR3 contains 19 residues. As to this clone: What it binds is unknown.

Findings of the study overall: Spike regions recognized by vaccine-associated CD4 TCRs spanned the protein, led by 160-218 and 743-854. Reports indicate that nearly half of spike-specific TCRs are directed at unmutated variant regions.

The chain carries TRBV21-1 and TRBJ2-3. TRBV21-1 is shown as a pseudogene. The specimen was peripheral blood, collected on day 0 of AZD1222 vaccination. This TCR was sampled from an adult in good health. CDR3 sequence: CASSGRILDEVGSTDTQYF. The CDR3 region has the DNA TGTGCCAGCAGCGGCCGAATATTGGACGAGGTAGGTAGTACAGATACGCAGTATTTT.